The 16 T cell receptor beta chains listed next were all sequenced from one sample in a study of Graves' ophthalmopathy and Graves' hyperthyroidism. Amplification of the TCR beta CDR3 regions used RNA transcripts (as template). Second-round multiplex PCR followed a first-round RT-PCR using HTBI primers. Via MiXCR, TCRdb re-called the multiplex PCR reads, giving one row per CDR3 protein. The sample consists of hundreds of thousands of distinct CDR3 sequences, 14% of them appearing once. The sample comprised blood. The receptors shown here come from a woman between 25 and 40 years old with Graves' ophthalmopathy.

The J gene is TRBJ1-2, the V gene TRBV12-3 or TRBV12-4; D might be TRBD1 (5 bases). The V end was cut by 3 bases, the J end by 3 bases, with 11 bases between. CDR3 length: 14 amino acids. The CDR3 DNA follows: TGTGCCAGCAGTTTCGGGGGGATGGACTATGGCTACACCTTC. Encoded protein: CASSFGGMDYGYTF.

In its sample, this clonotype was seen many times. This chain joins TRBV29-1 and TRBJ2-5; D ambiguous. Per the germline V gene, CDR1 is SQVTM and CDR2 is ANQGSEA. The CDR3 is 14 amino acids. Trimming stripped 3 bases from V and 9 bases from J, with 20 bases between. This CDR3 reads CSVDNIRRVEAQYF. The CDR3 DNA is TGCAGCGTTGATAATATTAGGAGAGTCGAGGCCCAGTACTTC. The full variable domain, completed using reference TRBV29-1 and TRBJ2-5, is SAVISQKPSRDICQRGTSLTIQCQVDSQVTMMFWYRQQPGQSLTLIATANQGSEATYESGFVIDKFPISRPNLTFSTLTVSNMSPEDSSIYLCSVDNIRRVEAQYFGPGTRLLVL.

This clonotype came up a few times. The rearrangement joins TRBV27 to TRBJ1-2, with 8 positions matching TRBD1. V trimming: 2 bases; J trimming: 6 bases; junction bases outside the gene matches: 11. Germline assignment: CDR1 MNHEY and CDR2 SMNVEV (reference sequence). The CDR3 covers 16 residues. The DNA for the CDR3 is TGTGCCAGCAGTTTAGGGTCCGGGACAGGATTTAATGGCTACACCTTC. It translates to CASSLGSGTGFNGYTF.

This clonotype was counted at least ten times. The gene calls are TRBV12-3 or TRBV12-4 and TRBJ1-5; no clear D gene. The ends were cut back, 5 bases at V and 0 bases at J, with 11 bases in the middle. This CDR3 is 15 amino acids long. The CDR3 here is CASSPTKYSNQPQHF. CDR3 sequence (DNA): TGTGCCAGCAGTCCGACAAAATATAGCAATCAGCCCCAGCATTTT.

This clonotype was seen many times. One end of the junction is discordant with germline, which a read error may explain. The chain links TRBV6-5 to TRBJ1-2; D remains ambiguous. The CDR3 has 13 residues. Germline values: CDR1 MNHEY, CDR2 SVGAGI. In nucleotides, the CDR3 is TGTGCCAGCAGTTATTCACGGGCCTATGACTACACCTTC. Encoded protein: CASSYSRAYDYTF.

The table lists this clonotype with many counts. This chain connects TRBV30 to TRBJ2-5; D could derive from TRBD1 or TRBD2 (6 bases each). This CDR3 region has 15 residues. The V end lost 4 bases, the J end lost 5 bases, and 20 bases lay between the germline ends. Germline V gene sequence: CDR1 GTSNPN, CDR2 SVGIG (reference sequence). Here the CDR3 reads CAWMTPRGLGETQYF. The CDR3 region has the DNA TGTGCCTGGATGACACCCCGGGGGCTGGGGGAGACCCAGTACTTC.

This clonotype showed up many times. The chain is built from TRBV5-1 and TRBJ1-5; a weak D match, TRBD1 (5 bases). Trimming took off 0 bases at V and 0 bases at J, with 10 bases between the two ends. Germline CDR1 and CDR2: SGHRS and YFSETQ. The CDR3 sequence is 16 residues long. The CDR3 DNA reads TGCGCCAGCAGCTTGGATGTCACAGGTAGCAATCAGCCCCAGCATTTT. Its translation is CASSLDVTGSNQPQHF. The full variable domain, in which reference TRBV5-1 and TRBJ1-5 provide the parts outside the CDR3, is KAGVTQTPRYLIKTRGQQVTLSCSPISGHRSVSWYQQTPGQGLQFLFEYFSETQRNKGNFPGRFSGRQFSNSRSEMNVSTLELGDSALYLCASSLDVTGSNQPQHFGDGTRLSIL.

This clonotype was counted at least ten times. Mismatch with germline at one junction end may stem from a read error. V is TRBV12-3 or TRBV12-4 and J is TRBJ1-6, with D tentatively TRBD1 (5 bases). CDR3 size: 14 residues. The DNA for the CDR3 is TGCGCCAGCAGCTTGGGCCAGGGAGCATCACCCCTCCACTTT. It specifies CASSLGQGASPLHF.

This clonotype has a count of ten or more. The V and J genes are TRBV20-1 and TRBJ1-5; 8 bases are shared with TRBD1. Trimming removed 3 bases from V and 5 bases from J; junction bases left unmatched: 6. Germline values: CDR1 DFQATT, CDR2 SNEGSKA (reference sequence). The CDR3 has 14 amino acids. Written as DNA, the CDR3 is TGCAGTGCTAGTTCGGCAGGGGGCGATCAGCCCCAGCATTTT. Translating it yields CSASSAGGDQPQHF.

The V call is TRBV7-2, the J call TRBJ1-2; D may be TRBD1 (5 bases). The CDR3 runs to 14 residues. Trimming cost V 3 bases and J 8 bases, with 16 bases left between them. CDR1 is SGHTA, CDR2 FQGNSA, per germline. The CDR3 DNA is TGTGCCAGCAGCTTTGATCTCAGGCCAGGGGGCTACACCTTC. This encodes CASSFDLRPGGYTF. Combining the CDR3 with reference TRBV7-2 and TRBJ1-2 gives the whole variable domain GAGVSQSPSNKVTEKGKDVELRCDPISGHTALYWYRQSLGQGLEFLIYFQGNSAPDKSGLPSDRFSAERTGGSVSTLTIQRTQQEDSAVYLCASSFDLRPGGYTFGSGTRLTVV.

This clonotype was observed at least ten times. V and J are TRBV28 and TRBJ2-7; 12 bases match TRBD2. This CDR3 contains 16 residues. J was trimmed by 5 bases and V by 6 bases; bases with no gene match: 11. Germline CDR1 and CDR2: MDHEN and SYDVKM. The CDR3: CASSGILAGGLDEQYF. CDR3 DNA sequence: TGTGCCAGCAGCGGGATACTAGCGGGAGGCCTCGACGAGCAGTACTTC. The full variable domain, with the rest looked up from reference TRBV28 and TRBJ2-7, is DVKVTQSSRYLVKRTGEKVFLECVQDMDHENMFWYRQDPGLGLRLIYFSYDVKMKEKGDIPEGYSVSREKKERFSLILESASTNQTSMYLCASSGILAGGLDEQYFGPGTRLTVT.

This clonotype was detected only a few times. The chain uses TRBV4-1 and TRBJ2-7; D call uncertain. Germline CDR1 is MGHRA and CDR2 is YSYEKL. The CDR3 is 15 residues long. Trimming pared 1 base from V and 1 base from J, leaving 11 bases between. For the CDR3, the DNA is TGCGCCAGCAGCCAAGGTCTCGGCAGATCCTACGAGCAGTACTTC. This translates into CASSQGLGRSYEQYF.

This clonotype occurred many times. The chain joins TRBV7-2 to TRBJ2-7, with 9 bases aligning to TRBD2. V trimming: 5 bases; J trimming: 7 bases; junction bases outside the gene matches: 9. From germline, CDR1 is SGHTA and CDR2 FQGNSA. The CDR3 covers 14 residues. The CDR3 loop is CASSPGTSPREQYF. The CDR3 DNA reads TGTGCCAGCAGCCCCGGGACTAGCCCAAGGGAGCAGTACTTC.

This clonotype was counted ten times or more. The chain has TRBV30 and TRBJ1-2, with 7 bases lining up with TRBD1. Germline V gene sequence: CDR1 GTSNPN, CDR2 SVGIG (reference sequence). V trimming: 4 bases; J trimming: 6 bases; junction bases outside the gene matches: 8. The CDR3 consists of 13 residues. CDR3 DNA sequence: TGTGCCTGGACCCCAAAGGGGGCGCATGGCTACACCTTC. It translates to CAWTPKGAHGYTF. Supplemented by reference TRBV30 and TRBJ1-2, the full variable domain reads SQTIHQWPATLVQPVGSPLSLECTVEGTSNPNLYWYRQAAGRGLQLLFYSVGIGQISSEVPQNLSASRPQDRQFILSSKKLLLSDSGFYLCAWTPKGAHGYTFGSGTRLTVV.

The rearrangement joins TRBV6-1 to TRBJ2-5, with 8 bases that match TRBD1. Germline V gives CDR1 MNHNS, CDR2 SASEGT. The CDR3 runs to 16 residues. Trimming removed 2 bases from V and 4 bases from J; junction bases left unmatched: 9. The CDR3 sequence: CASSERGQGPRETQYF. For the CDR3, the DNA is TGTGCCAGCAGTGAACGTGGACAGGGACCTAGAGAGACCCAGTACTTC.

This clonotype was counted many times. J is TRBJ2-7 and V is TRBV6-5; D perhaps matches TRBD2 (5 bases). Germline V gene sequence: CDR1 MNHEY, CDR2 SVGAGI. V dropped 0 bases and J dropped 3 bases, with 6 bases sitting between them. The CDR3 loop spans 13 amino acids. CDR3 loop: CASSYSEGYEQYF. In nucleotides, the CDR3 is TGTGCCAGCAGTTACTCAGAGGGCTACGAGCAGTACTTC.